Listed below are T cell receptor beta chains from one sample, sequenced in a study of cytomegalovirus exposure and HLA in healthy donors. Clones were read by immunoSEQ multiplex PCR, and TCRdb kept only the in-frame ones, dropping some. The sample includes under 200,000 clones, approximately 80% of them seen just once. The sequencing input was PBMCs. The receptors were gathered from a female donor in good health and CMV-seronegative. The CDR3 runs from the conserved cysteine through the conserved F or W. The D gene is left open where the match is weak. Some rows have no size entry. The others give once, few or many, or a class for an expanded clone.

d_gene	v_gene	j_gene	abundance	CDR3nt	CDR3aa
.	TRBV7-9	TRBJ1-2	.	TGTGCCAGCAGCCACCTCCTACAGGGTTCCTATCGGGATGGCTACACCTTC	CASSHLLQGSYRDGYTF
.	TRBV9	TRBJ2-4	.	TGTGCCAGCGGCCAGGGGCCTGACAAAAACATTCAGTACTTC	CASGQGPDKNIQYF
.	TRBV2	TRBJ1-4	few	TGTGCCAGCAAGCGGGGGGCTAATGAAAAACTGTTTTTT	CASKRGANEKLFF
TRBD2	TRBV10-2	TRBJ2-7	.	TGCGCCAGCACGCCGCAGGGGCAAGGACTAGCGAGAAGGGTCGAGCAGTACTTC	CASTPQGQGLARRVEQYF
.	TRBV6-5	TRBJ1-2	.	TGTGCCAGCAGCCACGACAGTAACTATGGCTACACCTTC	CASSHDSNYGYTF
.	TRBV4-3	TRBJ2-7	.	TGCGCCAGCAGCCCGGAGTTTTCCACTTACGAGCAGTACTTC	CASSPEFSTYEQYF
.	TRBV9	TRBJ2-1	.	TGCGCCAGCACCGTAGGTCACAATACCCCTTTTAGCGCGAGTGAGCAGTTCTTC	CASTVGHNTPFSASEQFF
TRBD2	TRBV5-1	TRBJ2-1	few	TGCGCCAGCAGCTTTAGCAGCGGGAGCTCGCATAATGAGCAGTTCTTC	CASSFSSGSSHNEQFF
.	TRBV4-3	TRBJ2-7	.	TGCGCCAGCAGCCAAGAAGAGGGTTCCTACGAGCAGTACTTC	CASSQEEGSYEQYF
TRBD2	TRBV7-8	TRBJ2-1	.	TGTGCCAGCAGCCACAGACTAGCCCCAAATGAGCAGTTCTTC	CASSHRLAPNEQFF
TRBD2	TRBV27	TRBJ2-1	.	TGTGCCAGCAGTCCCGGCGGGGGGCGGCACTACAATGAGCAGTTCTTC	CASSPGGGRHYNEQFF
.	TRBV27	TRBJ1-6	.	TGTGCCAGCAGTTCCGGGTCCTATAATTCACCCCTCCACTTT	CASSSGSYNSPLHF
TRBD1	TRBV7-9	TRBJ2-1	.	TGTGCCAGCAGCTTAGGACAGGGAATAGGTGAGCAGTTCTTC	CASSLGQGIGEQFF
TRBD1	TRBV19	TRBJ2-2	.	TGTGCCACCTCTCGACAGGGGGATACCGGGGAGCTGTTTTTT	CATSRQGDTGELFF
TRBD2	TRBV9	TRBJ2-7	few	TGTGCCAGCAGCGTAGAGCGGGGGGGTCCCTACGAGCAGTACTTC	CASSVERGGPYEQYF
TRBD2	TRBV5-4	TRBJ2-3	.	TGTGCCAGCAGCTCGGGACTAGCGGGCACAGATACGCAGTATTTT	CASSSGLAGTDTQYF
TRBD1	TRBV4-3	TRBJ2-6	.	TGCGCCAGCAGCCAAGCTGTCGGGGCAGGGGGCTCTGGGGCCAACGGCCTGACTTTC	CASSQAVGAGGSGANGLTF
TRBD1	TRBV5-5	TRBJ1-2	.	TGTGCCAGCAGCTTGGGGACAGGGAATAGTGGCTACACCTTC	CASSLGTGNSGYTF